This paragraph reports one T cell receptor beta chain. Its antigen is as yet unknown. The record originates from a study of T cell repertoires in cytomegalovirus infection. Across the study: CMV infection plus the matching HLA type was flagged by public TCR beta signatures. General study points: Dominating the ex vivo response were TCR beta clonotypes that were CMV-specific and HLA-C-restricted. Using cumulative public TCR beta family frequency, the authors identified those who carried CMV together with the relevant HLA.

The CDR3 runs 19 residues. The V gene's germline CDR1 is MGHRA and CDR2 YSYEKL. Trimming removed 1 base from V and 4 bases from J; junction bases left unmatched: 16. TCRdb reprocessed the reads with MiXCR, giving one entry per CDR3 protein. The sample lists roughly 280,000 distinct CDR3 sequences; 9.1% were seen once. The TCR originated in a human donor in good health (CMV status not recorded). Some clones in this sample may be carry-over from other donors' samples. Sequencing was done on a sample of PBMCs. The rearrangement links TRBV4-1 to TRBJ1-2; 9 bases align to TRBD1. The CDR3 is CASSQGIPGQGASTYGYTF. CDR3 in DNA: TGCGCCAGCAGCCAAGGGATTCCGGGACAGGGCGCCTCCACCTATGGCTACACCTTC.